Shown below are 2 T cell receptor beta chains from a single sample sequenced in a study of cytomegalovirus exposure and HLA in healthy donors. Vbeta (60) and Jbeta (13) primers were used in the PCR. Sequencing used immunoSEQ multiplex PCR; TCRdb keeps in-frame clones, though not all of them. The repertoire holds 100,000 to 150,000 clones, with 77% as singletons. The specimen was PBMCs. These receptors originate from a young man in good health and CMV-seropositive.

The rearrangement joins TRBV6-5 to TRBJ1-5; no clear D gene. The CDR3 totals 12 residues. Trimming removed 2 bases from V and 5 bases from J, with 4 bases in between. Germline V gene data show CDR1 as MNHEY and CDR2 as SVGAGI. Written as DNA, the CDR3 is TGTGCCAGCAGTTACCAGGATCAGCCCCAGCATTTT. Protein product: CASSYQDQPQHF.

A word on this clone: One end of the junction is discordant with germline, which a read error may explain. The chain recombines TRBV19 with TRBJ1-5; D is unclear. The CDR3 runs 14 residues. Germline CDR1 and CDR2: LNHDA and SQIVND (reference sequence). This CDR3 reads CASSKPGWNQPQHF. Here the CDR3 DNA reads TGTGCCAGCAGTAAGCCAGGTTGGAATCAGCCCCAGCATTTT.